One sample yielded the 29 T cell receptor beta chains listed below, sequenced in a study of blood T cells in healthy people across ages. A second about 7 to 12 cycle PCR used barcoded and J-beta primers. TCRdb passed the 5' RACE reads through MiXCR, listing each CDR3 protein once. Of roughly 680,000 distinct CDR3 sequences in the sample, 21% were seen once. The sequenced sample was blood. These receptor sequences come from a man between 65 and 85 years old in good health.

This clonotype was counted a few times. This chain joins TRBV7-8 and TRBJ2-2, with 7 nucleotides matching TRBD2. Germline CDR1 reads SGHVS; CDR2 reads FQNEAQ. V gave up 5 bases and J gave up 4 bases; unmatched junction bases: 10. The CDR3 runs 16 residues. The CDR3 sequence: CASSPSAGASTGELFF. CDR3 in DNA: TGTGCCAGCAGCCCCTCTGCGGGAGCAAGCACCGGGGAGCTGTTTTTT.

Comments on this clonotype: This may be a read error: a much more frequent sequence differs by one nucleotide. The chain recombines TRBV6-2 or TRBV6-3 with TRBJ2-7, with D hard to call. CDR3 length equals 13 residues. CDR1 is MNHEY and CDR2 is SVGEGT in the germline V gene. In DNA form, the CDR3 reads TGTGCCAGCAGTTTGGTGTCCTCCGACGAGCAGTACTTC. It specifies CASSLVSSDEQYF.

The chain combines TRBV2 with TRBJ2-7, with a weak D call TRBD2 (6 bases). The V end was cut by 6 bases, the J end by 6 bases, with 18 bases between. CDR3 length: 14 residues. The germline V gene has CDR1 SNHLY and CDR2 FYNNEI. The CDR3 nucleotides are TGTGCCAGCAGCCCGGGACTTCCGGGTTTCGAGCAGTACTTC. It translates to CASSPGLPGFEQYF. The whole variable domain, filled in from reference TRBV2 and TRBJ2-7, reads EPEVTQTPSHQVTQMGQEVILRCVPISNHLYFYWYRQILGQKVEFLVSFYNNEISEKSEIFDDQFSVERPDGSNFTLKIRSTKLEDSAMYFCASSPGLPGFEQYFGPGTRLTVT.

This clonotype was seen more than once but under ten times. The chain has TRBV9 and TRBJ2-5; D perhaps matches TRBD2 (5 bases). CDR1 and CDR2 from the germline V gene are SGDLS and YYNGEE. The CDR3 extends over 15 amino acids. The ends were cut back, 0 bases at V and 0 bases at J, with 9 bases in the middle. The CDR3 sequence is CASSVGGGNQETQYF. The CDR3 DNA reads TGTGCCAGCAGCGTAGGTGGAGGAAACCAAGAGACCCAGTACTTC.

The chain links TRBV10-3 to TRBJ2-1; TRBD2 agrees at 11 bases. CDR1 is ENHRY and CDR2 is SYGVKD in the germline V gene. This CDR3 has 14 residues. The J segment lost 6 bases and the V segment lost 7 bases, leaving 5 bases of the junction unmatched. The CDR3 coding sequence is TGTGCCATCACCTCTGGGACTAGCGGCAATGAGCAGTTCTTC. Translating gives CAITSGTSGNEQFF.

A word on this clonotype: This may stem from a read error, because a much larger clone lies one nucleotide away. The chain recombines TRBV7-2 with TRBJ2-5; D is perhaps TRBD2 (6 bases). The germline gives CDR1 SGHTA, CDR2 FQGNSA. The CDR3 consists of 13 residues. The CDR3 sequence: CVSSLGRGETQYF. As DNA, the CDR3 is TGTGTCAGCAGCTTAGGGCGGGGAGAGACCCAGTACTTC.

This clonotype was picked up a small number of times. V gene TRBV7-2 combines with J gene TRBJ2-7; D perhaps matches TRBD2 (6 bases). The CDR3 loop spans 15 amino acids. V lost 1 base, J lost 2 bases, and 12 bases lay in between. The germline V gene encodes CDR1 SGHTA and CDR2 FQGNSA. This CDR3 is CASSLGRGKPYEQYF. In nucleotides, the CDR3 is TGTGCCAGCAGCTTAGGTCGCGGGAAGCCCTACGAGCAGTACTTC.

This chain links TRBV6-1 with TRBJ1-5, with 9 nucleotides matching TRBD1. Looked up from germline, CDR1 is MNHNS and CDR2 is SASEGT. The CDR3 runs 16 residues. V shed 5 bases and J 4 bases; nucleotides not matched to a gene: 9. The CDR3 is CASSPSNRGRNQPQHF. For the CDR3, the DNA is TGTGCCAGCAGTCCAAGTAACAGGGGGCGAAATCAGCCCCAGCATTTT.

A remark on this clonotype: The junction departs from the called germline gene at one end, perhaps through a read error. The chain has TRBV10-3 and TRBJ2-1; D gene unclear. Germline CDR1 ENHRY, CDR2 SYGVKD. This CDR3 spans 11 amino acids. The CDR3 sequence: CAISSQETHYF. CDR3 nucleotides: TGTGCCATCAGCTCCCAAGAGACCCACTACTTC.

The V gene is TRBV20-1, the J gene TRBJ1-1; D ambiguous. CDR1 and CDR2 from the germline V gene are DFQATT and SNEGSKA (reference sequence). This CDR3 is 11 amino acids long. V was trimmed by 4 bases and J by 6 bases, leaving 9 bases between them. The CDR3 DNA sequence: TGCAGTGCTACTCCCGGTCCTGAAGCTTTCTTT. This encodes CSATPGPEAFF.

V gene TRBV4-3 combines with J gene TRBJ2-2; 7 bases agree with TRBD2. CDR1 and CDR2 from the germline V gene are LGHNA and YSLEER. CDR3 length equals 16 residues. Germline trimming cut 2 bases from V and 1 base from J; bases unmatched to any gene: 4. The CDR3 sequence is CASSQHGGGNTGELFF. The CDR3 DNA sequence: TGCGCCAGCAGCCAACATGGGGGGGGGAACACCGGGGAGCTGTTTTTT.

The chain uses TRBV13 and TRBJ2-5; D is perhaps TRBD1 (6 bases). Trimming removed 8 bases at V and 0 bases at J, with 13 bases between. The CDR3 covers 14 residues. CDR1 PRHDT and CDR2 FYEKMQ come from the germline V gene (reference sequence). CDR3 residues: CASGLTGNQETQYF. DNA for the CDR3: TGTGCCAGCGGATTAACAGGGAACCAAGAGACCCAGTACTTC.

This clonotype was found many times. The rearrangement links TRBV15 to TRBJ2-1, with D maybe TRBD2 (6 bases). CDR1 and CDR2 (germline): LNHNV, YYDKDF (reference sequence). The V end was cut by 8 bases, the J end by 3 bases, with 8 bases between. The CDR3 has 12 residues. This CDR3 is CATGGNYNEQFF. The CDR3 nucleotides read TGTGCCACCGGCGGGAACTACAATGAGCAGTTCTTC. The full variable domain, rest sourced from reference TRBV15 and TRBJ2-1, is DAMVIQNPRYQVTQFGKPVTLSCSQTLNHNVMYWYQQKSSQAPKLLFHYYDKDFNNEADTPDNFQSRRPNTSFCFLDIRSPGLGDTAMYLCATGGNYNEQFFGPGTRLTVL.

The chain links TRBV6-2 or TRBV6-3 to TRBJ2-5, with D possibly TRBD1 on 5 matching bases. This CDR3 comprises 12 residues. Germline CDR1 is MNHEY and CDR2 is SVGEGT. Trimming took off 2 bases at V and 11 bases at J, with 12 bases between the two ends. The CDR3, as DNA: TGTGCCAGCAGTTACAAGGGGCTTGAGCAGTACTTC. Translated, it gives CASSYKGLEQYF.

The chain joins TRBV2 to TRBJ2-1; the match to TRBD2 covers 11 bases. The closer fit of TRBJ2-5 to the DNA end suggests the J call may be wrong. CDR1 is SNHLY, CDR2 FYNNEI, per germline. The CDR3 has 16 residues. The CDR3 bases are TGTGCCAGCAGTGATGGGCTAGCGGGAGGACAAGAGACCCAGTACTTC. Amino acid sequence: CASSDGLAGGQETQYF.

Concerning this clonotype: The CDR3 end shows no conserved phenylalanine or tryptophan, and so a read error is likely. This chain uses TRBV12-3 or TRBV12-4 with TRBJ2-3, with 10 bases identical to TRBD2. The CDR3 has 15 residues. CDR3: CVSSSKREGGDTQYS. CDR3 sequence (DNA): TGTGTCAGCAGTTCCAAGCGGGAGGGAGGAGATACGCAGTATTCT.

In this sample, this clonotype turned up a few times. The chain has TRBV10-1 and TRBJ2-1, with 11 bases matching TRBD2. V lost 1 base, J lost 4 bases, and 6 bases stayed unmatched. The germline gives CDR1 WNHNN, CDR2 SYGVQD (reference sequence). This CDR3 has 17 amino acids. In DNA form, the CDR3 reads TGCGCCAGCAGTGAGTATGCCGGGACTAGCGGATACAATGAGCAGTTCTTC. Protein product: CASSEYAGTSGYNEQFF.

As for this clonotype: A much larger clone is a single base away; this may be a read error. The chain uses TRBV6-6 and TRBJ1-2, with D possibly TRBD1 on 5 matching bases. In germline, CDR1 is MNHNY, CDR2 SVGAGI (reference sequence). The CDR3 is 13 residues long. The CDR3, as DNA: TGTGCCAGCAGTCAGACAGAAAACTATGGCTGCACCTTC. Translated: CASSQTENYGCTF.

For the CDR3, the DNA is TGCAGTGCTAGCGTCGGGACAGGATACTCCTACGAGCAGTACTTC. Its translation is CSASVGTGYSYEQYF. J is TRBJ2-5 and V is TRBV20-1, with TRBD1 matching 8 bases. Matching the DNA end better, TRBJ2-7 makes the J call doubtful. Germline V gene lookup returns CDR1 DFQATT and CDR2 SNEGSKA (reference sequence). This CDR3 is built from 15 residues.

Concerning this clonotype: Given a much more abundant clone one base away, this may be a read error. The rearrangement joins TRBV7-3 to TRBJ2-1, with 7 bases lining up with TRBD1. V dropped 5 bases and J dropped 2; count of bases not matched to a gene: 9. Germline loops: CDR1 SGHTA, CDR2 FQGTGA. The CDR3 spans 16 residues. The CDR3 spells CASSLHRGLPYNEQFF. The DNA of the CDR3 is TGTGCCAGCAGCCTACACAGGGGCCTTCCCTACAATGAGCAGTTCTTC. Full variable domain (rest looked up from reference TRBV7-3 and TRBJ2-1): GAGVSQTPSNKVTEKGKYVELRCDPISGHTALYWYRQSLGQGPEFLIYFQGTGAADDSGLPNDRFFAVRPEGSVSTLKIQRTERGDSAVYLCASSLHRGLPYNEQFFGPGTRLTVL.

This clonotype was counted a few times. The chain employs TRBV6-2 or TRBV6-3 and TRBJ2-1; D possibly corresponds to TRBD1 (5 bases). V dropped 10 bases and J dropped 2 bases, with 9 bases sitting between them. This CDR3 is 12 amino acids long. Germline V gives CDR1 MNHEY, CDR2 SVGEGT. In nucleotides, the CDR3 is TGTGCCACCACGACAGCCTACAATGAGCAGTTCTTC. Translating it yields CATTTAYNEQFF.

This clonotype was recorded at least ten times. The chain has TRBV7-8 and TRBJ2-5; D remains unclear. In germline, CDR1 is SGHVS, CDR2 FQNEAQ. The CDR3 has 13 residues. The V end lost 6 bases, the J end lost 2 bases, and 10 bases lay between the germline ends. Written as DNA, the CDR3 is TGTGCCAGCAGTTGGACCATGCAAGAGACCCAGTACTTC. It encodes CASSWTMQETQYF.

This clonotype has only a few counts. This sequence joins TRBV3-1 and TRBJ2-7; no reliable D call. The CDR3 totals 13 residues. Trimming took off 0 bases at V and 6 bases at J, with 9 bases between the two ends. CDR1 is LGHDT and CDR2 is YNNKEL in the germline V gene (reference sequence). The CDR3 protein is CASSQDGASEQYF. The CDR3 coding sequence is TGTGCCAGCAGCCAAGATGGTGCCTCCGAGCAGTACTTC.

The chain couples TRBV29-1 to TRBJ2-1; 11 bases are shared with TRBD2. CDR1 is SQVTM and CDR2 is ANQGSEA in the germline V gene. V shed 6 bases and J 5 bases; nucleotides not matched to a gene: 9. This CDR3 region has 15 residues. The CDR3 nucleotides are TGCAGCGTGGGCCACACTAGCGGGGGAAACAATGAGCAGTTCTTC. Translated: CSVGHTSGGNNEQFF.

This clonotype was picked up many times. This chain connects TRBV2 to TRBJ2-1; either TRBD1 or TRBD2 may supply D (5 bases each). The CDR3 runs 15 residues. Per germline, CDR1 SNHLY and CDR2 FYNNEI. Trimming left V 3 bases short and J 3 bases short, with 12 bases between. Here the CDR3 reads CASSEGESSYNEQFF. The CDR3 nucleotides are TGTGCCAGCAGTGAGGGGGAATCAAGCTACAATGAGCAGTTCTTC.

This clonotype was detected a few times. J is TRBJ2-1 and V is TRBV7-9; D ambiguous. Trimming removed 4 bases at V and 4 bases at J, with 14 bases between. This CDR3 spans 15 amino acids. CDR1 and CDR2 from the germline V gene are SEHNR and FQNEAQ (reference sequence). The chain's CDR3 is CASSSTKPRYNEQFF. DNA of the CDR3: TGTGCCAGCAGCTCAACTAAACCCCGGTACAATGAGCAGTTCTTC. Full variable domain (missing parts from reference TRBV7-9 and TRBJ2-1): DTGVSQNPRHKITKRGQNVTFRCDPISEHNRLYWYRQTLGQGPEFLTYFQNEAQLEKSRLLSDRFSAERPKGSFSTLEIQRTEQGDSAMYLCASSSTKPRYNEQFFGPGTRLTVL.

This sequence joins TRBV12-3 or TRBV12-4 and TRBJ1-5, with a weak D call TRBD1 (6 bases). This CDR3 spans 13 amino acids. V lost 6 bases to trimming and J lost 6 bases, with 12 bases between them. CDR3 in amino acids: CASSPGEAQPQHF. The CDR3 DNA is TGTGCCAGCAGCCCAGGGGAGGCTCAGCCCCAGCATTTT.

The chain employs TRBV3-1 and TRBJ1-4; D is undetermined. V lost 0 bases to trimming and J lost 8 bases, with 10 bases between them. The V gene's germline CDR1 is LGHDT and CDR2 YNNKEL (reference sequence). This CDR3 contains 14 residues. CDR3 region: CASSQEALQEKLFF. CDR3 nucleotides: TGTGCCAGCAGCCAAGAAGCCCTTCAGGAAAAACTGTTTTTT.

This clonotype was observed a handful of times. The chain employs TRBV6-1 and TRBJ2-1; D possibly matches TRBD1 or TRBD2 (5 bases each). This CDR3 has 12 residues. The ends were cut back, 1 base at V and 8 bases at J, with 6 bases in the middle. Germline V gene lookup returns CDR1 MNHNS and CDR2 SASEGT. The CDR3 here is CASSEVGDEQFF. In DNA form, the CDR3 reads TGTGCCAGCAGTGAAGTGGGGGATGAGCAGTTCTTC.